Following are 8 T cell receptor beta chains from one sample sequenced in a study of HIV-infected children after antiretroviral therapy interruption. The TCR library was built from RNA with a 3' RACE protocol and unique molecular identifiers. TCRdb called the 3' RACE reads again in MiXCR, with one record for every CDR3 protein. The sample consists of 40,000 or so distinct CDR3 sequences, around 7% of them appearing once. Treatment here: PENTA 11 planned treatment interruption arm or continuous ART arm. The input for sequencing was CD45RA+ CD4+ T cells from PBMCs, pooled from several time points, taken from a donor given antiretroviral therapy, either interrupted or continuous. Subset specified: naive CD4+ CD45RA+ CD45RO- T cells. The source is a pool of human donors with HIV.

The table lists this clonotype with many counts. The rearrangement links TRBV20-1 to TRBJ2-1; D not resolved. This CDR3 has 17 amino acids. The germline gives CDR1 DFQATT, CDR2 SNEGSKA (reference sequence). Trimming took 5 bases from V and 0 from J, leaving 20 bases between them. CDR3 amino acids: CSASPRFGLNSYNEQFF. The CDR3 coding sequence is TGCAGTGCTTCTCCTAGGTTCGGGCTCAACTCCTACAATGAGCAGTTCTTC.

This clonotype was seen ten or more times. The chain carries TRBV6-6 and TRBJ1-1; D possibly corresponds to TRBD1 (6 bases). The V gene's germline CDR1 is MNHNY and CDR2 SVGAGI (reference sequence). The germline V and J ends were trimmed by 0 bases and 11 bases, with 13 bases remaining between them. There are 13 residues in the CDR3. In DNA, the CDR3 is TGTGCCAGCAGTTACTCCGGGGGCGCTTCGGCTTTCTTT. Amino acid sequence: CASSYSGGASAFF.

V and J are TRBV29-1 and TRBJ2-6; D gene ambiguous. The V and J ends lost 4 bases and 4 bases respectively, with 14 bases between them. The germline V gene has CDR1 SQVTM and CDR2 ANQGSEA. This CDR3 has 15 residues. In nucleotides, the CDR3 is TGCAGCGTTGGGCAGGCCGCTTCGGGGGCCAACGTCCTGACTTTC. Amino acids: CSVGQAASGANVLTF. The full variable domain, rest sourced from reference TRBV29-1 and TRBJ2-6, is SAVISQKPSRDICQRGTSLTIQCQVDSQVTMMFWYRQQPGQSLTLIATANQGSEATYESGFVIDKFPISRPNLTFSTLTVSNMSPEDSSIYLCSVGQAASGANVLTFGAGSRLTVL.

This clonotype was seen at least ten times. The gene calls are TRBV7-9 and TRBJ2-2; D not resolved. V was cut by 5 bases and J by 2 bases, with 9 bases left in between. Germline assignment: CDR1 SEHNR and CDR2 FQNEAQ (reference sequence). This CDR3 has 14 residues. The CDR3 coding sequence is TGTGCCAGCAGCGGGATGAGTAACACCGGGGAGCTGTTTTTT. Its translation is CASSGMSNTGELFF.

Many counts were recorded for this clonotype. This sequence joins TRBV12-3 or TRBV12-4 and TRBJ2-7; D tentatively reads TRBD1 or TRBD2 (5 bases each). The CDR3 runs 13 residues. V gave up 5 bases and J gave up 3 bases, with 11 bases separating them. The CDR3 bases are TGTGCCAGCAGTGTGAGGGGAAGCTACGAGCAGTACTTC. Encoded protein: CASSVRGSYEQYF.

The rearrangement links TRBV5-1 to TRBJ1-5; possibly TRBD1 for D (5 bases). V lost 2 bases, J lost 1 base, and 10 bases lay in between. Germline CDR1 and CDR2: SGHRS and YFSETQ. The CDR3 totals 15 residues. CDR3 protein: CASSFWGDSNQPQHF. The CDR3 bases are TGCGCCAGCAGCTTCTGGGGCGACAGCAATCAGCCCCAGCATTTT.

This clonotype was seen ten or more times. This sequence joins TRBV28 and TRBJ1-5; 7 bases agree with TRBD1. Germline V gives CDR1 MDHEN, CDR2 SYDVKM. This CDR3 region has 13 residues. V lost 10 bases to trimming and J lost 2 bases; unmatched junction nucleotides: 5. In nucleotides, the CDR3 is TGTGCCATCCAGGGGACAGGCAATCAGCCCCAGCATTTT. Amino acid sequence: CAIQGTGNQPQHF. The whole variable domain, filled in from reference TRBV28 and TRBJ1-5, reads DVKVTQSSRYLVKRTGEKVFLECVQDMDHENMFWYRQDPGLGLRLIYFSYDVKMKEKGDIPEGYSVSREKKERFSLILESASTNQTSMYLCAIQGTGNQPQHFGDGTRLSIL.

This clonotype was found many times. The chain carries TRBV7-8 and TRBJ1-2; D not resolved. Germline V gene sequence: CDR1 SGHVS, CDR2 FQNEAQ. Trimming cost V 5 bases and J 8 bases, with 15 bases left between them. The CDR3 spans 13 residues. The CDR3 sequence is CASSPGRRMGYTF. The CDR3 DNA reads as TGTGCCAGCAGCCCTGGACGGCGAATGGGCTACACCTTC. Drawing the rest from reference TRBV7-8 and TRBJ1-2, the complete variable domain is GAGVSQSPRYKVAKRGQDVALRCDPISGHVSLFWYQQALGQGPEFLTYFQNEAQLDKSGLPSDRFFAERPEGSVSTLKIQRTQQEDSAVYLCASSPGRRMGYTFGSGTRLTVV.